This entry features one T cell receptor (beta chain) sequence. Its specificity is unknown. The protocol was immunoSEQ multiplex PCR, while the TCRdb copy is restricted to in-frame clones and leaves out a portion. The data contain a few thousand clones, 20% to 30% of them singletons. These data come from a study of T cells in localized non-small cell lung cancer. Study-wide results and limits: Median about 58 top-100 tumor clones were shared with paired adjacent lung. The highest T cell clonality was in uninvolved adjacent lung, above tumor.

Germline CDR1 SGDLS, CDR2 YYNGEE. V was pared by 0 bases and J by 7 bases, with 10 bases between. The CDR3 totals 13 residues. Sample: normal lung tissue next to the tumor, taken before any cancer treatment. The sequence was obtained from a man aged 40-75 years with stage II lung adenocarcinoma. The chain uses TRBV9 and TRBJ1-2, with unresolved D. The CDR3 spells CASSVDVYGGYTF. As DNA, the CDR3 is TGTGCCAGCAGCGTAGACGTTTACGGTGGCTACACCTTC.